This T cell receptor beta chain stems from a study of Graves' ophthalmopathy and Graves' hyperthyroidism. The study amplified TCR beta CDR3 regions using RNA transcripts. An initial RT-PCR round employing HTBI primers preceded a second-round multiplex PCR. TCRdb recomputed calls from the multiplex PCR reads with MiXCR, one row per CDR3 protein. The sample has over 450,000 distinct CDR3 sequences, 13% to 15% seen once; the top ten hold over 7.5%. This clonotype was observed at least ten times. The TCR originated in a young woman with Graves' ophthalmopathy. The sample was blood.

Here the CDR3 reads CASSYADNSGNTIYF. In DNA form, the CDR3 reads TGTGCCAGCAGTTACGCGGACAACTCTGGAAACACCATATATTTT. The chain couples TRBV6-2 or TRBV6-3 to TRBJ1-3, with D perhaps TRBD1 (5 bases). V gave up 2 bases and J gave up 0 bases, with 8 bases separating them. CDR3 length: 15 amino acids. Germline CDR1 reads MNHEY; CDR2 reads SVGEGT.